The 22 T cell receptor beta chains presented below share a single source sample, sequenced in a study of T cell changes during pregnancy in multiple sclerosis. TCRdb's copy holds only in-frame clones and misses some; the assay was immunoSEQ multiplex PCR. The sample contains around 58,000 clones, 91% of which appear only once. The material sequenced was peripheral blood, taken before pregnancy. Receptor source: a female donor with multiple sclerosis, enrolled in a pregnancy study.

J is TRBJ1-1 and V is TRBV30, with unresolved D. The CDR3 runs to 15 residues. Trimming removed 4 bases from V and 3 bases from J, with 18 bases in between. Germline V gene lookup returns CDR1 GTSNPN and CDR2 SVGIG (reference sequence). This chain's CDR3 is CAWISIAKSDTEAFF. For the CDR3, the DNA is TGTGCCTGGATTTCGATAGCCAAATCGGACACTGAAGCTTTCTTT.

CDR3 sequence reads: CASSPTGLDYGYTF. CDR3 nucleotide sequence: TGTGCCAGCAGCCCAACAGGGTTAGATTATGGCTACACCTTC. The chain carries TRBV9 and TRBJ1-2; TRBD1 might be the D (6 bases). The CDR3 contains 14 residues. The ends were cut back, 4 bases at V and 5 bases at J, with 15 bases in the middle. CDR1 SGDLS and CDR2 YYNGEE come from the germline V gene.

The gene calls are TRBV2 and TRBJ1-6, with TRBD1 matching over 8 bases. The CDR3 is 13 amino acids. Germline V gives CDR1 SNHLY, CDR2 FYNNEI. Losses at the gene ends were 8 bases for V and 11 bases for J; bases not matched to a gene: 8. CDR3: CASRRQGKAPLHF. The CDR3 DNA reads TGTGCCAGCCGCCGACAGGGGAAGGCACCCCTCCACTTT.

The rearrangement uses TRBV9 and TRBJ2-5; 9 bases fit TRBD2. V lost 3 bases, J lost 5 bases, and 5 bases stayed unmatched. The CDR3 covers 14 residues. CDR1 and CDR2 from the germline V gene are SGDLS and YYNGEE. CDR3 residues: CASSDPSGVETQYF. The CDR3 bases are TGTGCCAGCAGCGACCCTAGCGGGGTCGAGACCCAGTACTTC.

The rearrangement links TRBV6-5 to TRBJ1-2, with 8 positions matching TRBD1. The germline V gene encodes CDR1 MNHEY and CDR2 SVGAGI. The CDR3 runs to 14 residues. Trimming removed 7 bases from V and 3 bases from J; junction bases left unmatched: 7. The CDR3 coding sequence is TGTGCCAGCACCTTCAGGGGGCGCGACTATGGCTACACCTTC. Translating it yields CASTFRGRDYGYTF.

This chain connects TRBV25-1 to TRBJ1-2, with 10 bases that match TRBD1. Germline loops: CDR1 MGHDK, CDR2 SYGVNS. V was clipped by 1 base and J by 1 base; unmatched bases: 6. This CDR3 has 17 residues. This CDR3 is CASSEFPGTGVNYGYTF. The CDR3 region has the DNA TGTGCCAGCAGTGAATTCCCCGGGACAGGGGTTAACTATGGCTACACCTTC.

The chain has TRBV7-3 and TRBJ2-2, with TRBD2 matching over 11 bases. Trimming at V came to 5 bases and at J to 0 bases, leaving 11 bases not matched to a gene. The V gene's germline CDR1 is SGHTA and CDR2 FQGTGA. The CDR3 is 19 amino acids. The CDR3 reads CASSIPNSGGAPNTGELFF. In DNA form, the CDR3 reads TGTGCCAGCAGCATACCTAATAGCGGGGGGGCCCCGAACACCGGGGAGCTGTTTTTT.

The chain is built from TRBV10-3 and TRBJ1-3; no definite D call. The CDR3 spans 17 residues. Germline V gives CDR1 ENHRY, CDR2 SYGVKD. Deletions cut 0 bases from V and 0 bases from J, with 12 bases between. The CDR3 loop reads CAISESSEPYSGNTIYF. The CDR3 DNA follows: TGTGCCATCAGTGAGTCGAGTGAACCGTACTCTGGAAACACCATATATTTT.

The chain has TRBV7-2 and TRBJ2-2; D unclear. The CDR3 extends over 12 amino acids. Trimming left V 3 bases short and J 7 bases short, with 6 bases between. Germline-derived CDR1 and CDR2 are SGHTA and FQGNSA. The CDR3 loop reads CASSFHSGELFF. The DNA for the CDR3 is TGTGCCAGCAGCTTCCACAGCGGGGAGCTGTTTTTT.

The V call is TRBV7-2, the J call TRBJ1-1, with 9 bases identical to TRBD1. CDR3 size: 15 residues. The trim removed 3 bases at V and 6 bases at J, leaving 8 bases unmatched. Germline V gene sequence: CDR1 SGHTA, CDR2 FQGNSA. CDR3 amino acids: CASSFTGTGKSEAFF. As DNA, the CDR3 is TGTGCCAGCAGCTTTACCGGGACAGGGAAATCTGAAGCTTTCTTT.

V gene TRBV19 combines with J gene TRBJ1-4; 10 positions agree with TRBD1. V lost 6 bases, J lost 5 bases, and 6 bases stayed unmatched. This CDR3 region has 15 residues. Germline assignment: CDR1 LNHDA and CDR2 SQIVND (reference sequence). This CDR3 reads CASSPPGQGNEKLFF. Here the CDR3 DNA reads TGTGCCAGTAGCCCCCCGGGACAGGGGAATGAAAAACTGTTTTTT.

This chain connects TRBV4-3 to TRBJ1-2, with a tentative D call TRBD1 (5 bases). In germline, CDR1 is LGHNA, CDR2 YSLEER. This CDR3 is built from 16 residues. V lost 0 bases to trimming and J lost 2 bases, with 13 bases between them. DNA of the CDR3: TGCGCCAGCAGCCAAGAAACGGGGACTCTCAACTATGGCTACACCTTC. It specifies CASSQETGTLNYGYTF.

The chain combines TRBV10-3 with TRBJ2-1, with 11 bases lining up with TRBD2. Germline CDR1 is ENHRY and CDR2 is SYGVKD. The CDR3 runs 15 residues. J was trimmed by 8 bases and V by 7 bases; bases with no gene match: 10. CDR3 sequence: CAITPDSGGAYEQFF. The CDR3 bases are TGTGCCATCACCCCTGATAGCGGGGGGGCCTATGAGCAGTTCTTC.

This rearrangement joins TRBV7-2 to TRBJ2-3; D gene unclear. Deletions cut 5 bases from V and 2 bases from J, with 2 bases between. CDR1 and CDR2 from the germline V gene are SGHTA and FQGNSA. This CDR3 is built from 11 residues. CDR3 loop: CASSLTDTQYF. CDR3 nucleotide sequence: TGTGCCAGCAGCCTCACAGATACGCAGTATTTT. Full variable domain (missing parts from reference TRBV7-2 and TRBJ2-3): GAGVSQSPSNKVTEKGKDVELRCDPISGHTALYWYRQSLGQGLEFLIYFQGNSAPDKSGLPSDRFSAERTGGSVSTLTIQRTQQEDSAVYLCASSLTDTQYFGPGTRLTVL.

The chain recombines TRBV6-6 with TRBJ2-7; 7 nucleotides agree with TRBD2. The V gene's germline CDR1 is MNHNY and CDR2 SVGAGI (reference sequence). The CDR3 extends over 14 amino acids. V lost 10 bases, J lost 0 bases, and 9 bases stayed unmatched. CDR3 residues: CATRSGGSSYEQYF. The CDR3 DNA is TGTGCCACCAGATCGGGGGGAAGCTCCTACGAGCAGTACTTC.

The chain uses TRBV29-1 and TRBJ2-1; 7 nucleotides line up with TRBD1. Germline V gene sequence: CDR1 SQVTM, CDR2 ANQGSEA. V was pared by 6 bases and J by 7 bases, with 24 bases of the junction left unmatched. CDR3 length: 18 amino acids. CDR3 in amino acids: CSVQPNRGQGDEGNEQFF. In DNA form, the CDR3 reads TGCAGCGTCCAACCTAATAGGGGGCAGGGGGACGAAGGGAATGAGCAGTTCTTC.

This rearrangement joins TRBV6-5 to TRBJ2-7; TRBD1 matches 10 bases. This CDR3 is built from 15 residues. Germline values: CDR1 MNHEY, CDR2 SVGAGI. V dropped 6 bases and J dropped 4; count of bases not matched to a gene: 9. The CDR3 loop reads CASRLPGQGRYEQYF. CDR3 nucleotides: TGTGCCAGCAGGCTGCCGGGACAGGGGAGGTACGAGCAGTACTTC.

The chain couples TRBV2 to TRBJ2-2; TRBD1 aligns across 9 bases. V trimming: 6 bases; J trimming: 5 bases; junction bases outside the gene matches: 7. CDR1 and CDR2 from the germline V gene are SNHLY and FYNNEI. The CDR3 is 15 residues long. The CDR3 protein is CASSRTGVGTGELFF. DNA of the CDR3: TGTGCCAGCAGCAGGACAGGGGTGGGGACCGGGGAGCTGTTTTTT.

This clone was recorded once. The chain couples TRBV7-2 to TRBJ2-7; 7 nucleotides agree with TRBD1. In germline, CDR1 is SGHTA, CDR2 FQGNSA. V lost 6 bases to trimming and J lost 1 base; unmatched junction nucleotides: 6. The CDR3 is 14 residues long. The CDR3 loop is CASRFRDSSYEQYF. The DNA of the CDR3 is TGTGCCAGCAGGTTCCGGGACAGTTCCTACGAGCAGTACTTC.

The chain combines TRBV25-1 with TRBJ2-2; D perhaps matches TRBD2 (6 bases). The CDR3 is 14 residues long. The ends were cut back, 0 bases at V and 7 bases at J, with 9 bases in the middle. Per germline, CDR1 MGHDK and CDR2 SYGVNS. In DNA form, the CDR3 reads TGTGCCAGCAGTGAATATGGGAGGATCGGGGAGCTGTTTTTT. It specifies CASSEYGRIGELFF.

This chain joins TRBV4-3 and TRBJ2-2, with 7 bases matching TRBD2. Germline CDR1 and CDR2: LGHNA and YSLEER. Germline trimming cut 0 bases from V and 4 bases from J; bases unmatched to any gene: 5. The CDR3 runs to 16 residues. This chain's CDR3 is CASSQEAAGFTGELFF. In DNA, the CDR3 is TGCGCCAGCAGCCAAGAAGCAGCGGGGTTCACCGGGGAGCTGTTTTTT.

The sample holds a few counts of this clone. As DNA, the CDR3 is TGTGCCAGCAGCTTCGCGGGACAGGGTCAAGAGACCCAGTACTTC. It specifies CASSFAGQGQETQYF. This chain connects TRBV7-3 to TRBJ2-5; 9 positions agree with TRBD1. Germline V gene lookup returns CDR1 SGHTA and CDR2 FQGTGA. The V and J ends lost 3 bases and 2 bases, in that order; junction bases with no gene match: 4. The length of the CDR3 is 15 residues. Combining the CDR3 with reference TRBV7-3 and TRBJ2-5 gives the whole variable domain GAGVSQTPSNKVTEKGKYVELRCDPISGHTALYWYRQSLGQGPEFLIYFQGTGAADDSGLPNDRFFAVRPEGSVSTLKIQRTERGDSAVYLCASSFAGQGQETQYFGPGTRLLVL.